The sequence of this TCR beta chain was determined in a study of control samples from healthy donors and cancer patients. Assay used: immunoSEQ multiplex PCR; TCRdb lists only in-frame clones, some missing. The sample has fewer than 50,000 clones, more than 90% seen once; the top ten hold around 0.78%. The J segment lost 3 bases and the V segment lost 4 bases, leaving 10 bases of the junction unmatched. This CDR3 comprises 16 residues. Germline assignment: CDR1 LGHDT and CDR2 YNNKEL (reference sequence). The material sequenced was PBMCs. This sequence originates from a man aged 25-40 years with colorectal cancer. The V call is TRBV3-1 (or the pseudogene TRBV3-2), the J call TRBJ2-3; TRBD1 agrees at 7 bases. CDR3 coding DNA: TGTGCCAGCAGCCTAGGGACAGTTAACGCAACAGATACGCAGTATTTT. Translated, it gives CASSLGTVNATDTQYF.